This TCR beta chain was sequenced during a study of T cell repertoires in cytomegalovirus infection. Study-level background: CMV epitopes that were recently identified and HLA-C-restricted were used alongside well-studied HLA-B-restricted ones. An indication of both CMV infection and matching HLA type came from public TCR beta signatures. General observations from the study: The cumulative frequency of public TCR beta families identified carriers of CMV plus the relevant HLA. What dominated the ex vivo response were HLA-C-restricted CMV-specific TCR beta clonotypes.

TCRdb re-called the reads through MiXCR, storing one row per CDR3 protein. Of about 920,000 distinct CDR3 sequences in the sample, roughly a third were seen once. This clonotype was counted many times. Its antigen remains unidentified. V was clipped by 5 bases and J by 8 bases, with 12 bases between them. CDR3 length equals 12 residues. Per the germline V gene, CDR1 is SEHNR and CDR2 is FQNEAQ (reference sequence). This chain links TRBV7-9 with TRBJ1-2; no firm D call. The specimen was cultured CD8+ T cells from PBMCs, collected from culture after CMV antigen stimulation. The TCR originated in a human donor in good health (CMV status not recorded). Some clones in this sample may be carry-over from other donors' samples. In nucleotides, the CDR3 is TGTGCCAGCAGCACGATTACGGGGGGCTACACCTTC. Its protein is CASSTITGGYTF.